This T cell receptor (beta chain) was found in a study of monozygotic twins with inflammatory bowel disease. General study results and limits: Repertoire similarity was not found to differ between concordant and discordant twins, possibly from limited power. The analysis did not separate different T cell subtypes. Among IBD patients, fewer clonotypes were shared with others than among healthy twins, especially with disease activity.

With eight separate reactions per sample, the authors made cDNA. With the 5' RACE reads reprocessed, TCRdb shows one record per CDR3 protein and no DNA. Its clone listing holds approximately 340,000 distinct CDR3 sequences. To note about this clonotype: Antigen specificity is unknown.

The CDR3 spans 17 residues. CDR1 SGHRS and CDR2 YFSETQ come from the germline V gene. Source material: blood. The chain employs TRBV5-1 and TRBJ2-1; TCRdb proposes TRBD2, but this gene call is untestable without DNA. This receptor was taken from a human donor with ulcerative colitis or Crohn's disease, or a healthy co-twin of an affected twin (not recorded which). CDR3 residues: CASSPQPRTSGRNEQFF.